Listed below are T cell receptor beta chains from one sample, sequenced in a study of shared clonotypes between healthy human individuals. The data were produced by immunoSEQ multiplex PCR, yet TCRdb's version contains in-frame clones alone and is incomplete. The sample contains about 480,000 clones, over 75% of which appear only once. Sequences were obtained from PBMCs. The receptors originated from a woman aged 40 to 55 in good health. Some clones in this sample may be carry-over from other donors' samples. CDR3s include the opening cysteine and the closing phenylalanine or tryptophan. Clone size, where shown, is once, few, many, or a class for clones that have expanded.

cdr3_aa: CSVDLDSSYNEQFF
clone_size: -
v_call: TRBV29-1

cdr3_aa: CASRNSQYTGQGQSGANVLTF
clone_size: -
v_call: TRBV19

cdr3_aa: CASSLETSWAEQFF
clone_size: -
v_call: TRBV5-1

cdr3_aa: CASSLRLANEQYF
clone_size: -
v_call: TRBV28

cdr3_aa: CASSLNSGSSGTGELFF
clone_size: once
v_call: TRBV11-3

cdr3_aa: CASSEQESTDTQYF
clone_size: -
v_call: TRBV25-1

cdr3_aa: CASSFGPSGSSEQFF
clone_size: -
v_call: TRBV7-9

cdr3_aa: CASSPITTGGNEQFF
clone_size: once
v_call: TRBV6-6

cdr3_aa: CASSPNRGGYGYTF
clone_size: -
v_call: TRBV11-2

cdr3_aa: CASSGTPGLLMEQFF
clone_size: -
v_call: TRBV9

cdr3_aa: CASSSGPTYEQYF
clone_size: -
v_call: TRBV7-3

cdr3_aa: CASSFGSGKNYGYTF
clone_size: -
v_call: TRBV7-2

cdr3_aa: CSVGFGSRFQETQYF
clone_size: few
v_call: TRBV29-1

cdr3_aa: CASSYGDTQYF
clone_size: -
v_call: TRBV28

cdr3_aa: CASSPIPGLAKGGEQYF
clone_size: -
v_call: TRBV7-9

cdr3_aa: CASSALAGGATDTQYF
clone_size: -
v_call: TRBV9

cdr3_aa: CASSRDPDSYEQYF
clone_size: -
v_call: TRBV6-1

cdr3_aa: CASSPSQGSSTYEQYF
clone_size: -
v_call: TRBV5-1

cdr3_aa: CASSHGVAATNYGYTF
clone_size: -
v_call: TRBV4-1

cdr3_aa: CSVESLGNTANTEAFF
clone_size: once
v_call: TRBV29-1

cdr3_aa: CASSPGTSGVNEQFF
clone_size: -
v_call: TRBV18

cdr3_aa: CASTPSFTLDTQYF
clone_size: -
v_call: TRBV5-1

cdr3_aa: CASSYSRTTNYGYTF
clone_size: -
v_call: TRBV6-6

cdr3_aa: CASTMDGNSPLHF
clone_size: -
v_call: TRBV10-2

cdr3_aa: CASSLMSSGNYEQYF
clone_size: -
v_call: TRBV7-2